The 20 T cell receptor beta chains in this list originate from one sample, sequenced in a study of T-cell reconstitution after alpha-beta-depleted transplantation in children (dated by TCRdb to 2015 to 2016). Library construction relied on PCR. The data were produced on an Illumina HiSeq 2500. TCR libraries were prepared with molecular barcoding, using unique molecular identifiers to normalize TCRbeta repertoire quantification. TCRdb reworked the public reads: Q25 trimming with fastp, MiXCR clone assembly, productive beta chains retained. Each entry is one CDR3 protein sequence, shown with its most common DNA and genes. The sample records 200,000 to 250,000 distinct CDR3 sequences, 6.6% of which are singletons. The ten largest clones take up 5.5% of the sample. Interpreted using the paper, the treatment or condition label stands for: allogeneic hematopoietic cell transplantation with graft depleted of TCRalphabeta T cells and CD19 B cells.

The source material was PBMCs, sampled before TCRalphabeta/CD19-depleted stem cell transplant. The receptors shown here come from a boy between 2 and 15 years old with acute lymphoblastic leukemia, due to receive a stem cell transplant.

Ten or more counts support this clonotype. The chain carries TRBV7-9 and TRBJ2-1; D not certain. Per germline, CDR1 SEHNR and CDR2 FQNEAQ (reference sequence). The CDR3 is made up of 15 amino acids. Deletions cut 5 bases from V and 0 bases from J, with 11 bases between. CDR3 bases: TGTGCCAGCAGCCCCGCCAGGCGCTCCTACAATGAGCAGTTCTTC. Its translation is CASSPARRSYNEQFF.

The rearrangement uses TRBV12-3 or TRBV12-4 and TRBJ2-3; possibly TRBD1 or TRBD2 for D (7 bases each). This CDR3 is built from 14 residues. Trimming took 6 bases from V and 13 from J, leaving 23 bases between them. The CDR3 region is CASSLRGALAGEYF. The CDR3 region has the DNA TGTGCCAGCAGCCTCAGGGGGGCCTTAGCGGGCGAGTATTTT.

This clonotype was counted at least ten times. The chain has TRBV6-5 and TRBJ2-6; D is ambiguous. CDR3 length equals 14 residues. Germline V CDR1 and CDR2: MNHEY, SVGAGI. Trimming took off 4 bases at V and 1 base at J, with 5 bases between the two ends. The CDR3 DNA reads TGTGCCAGCAGTTGGGTTTCTGGGGCCAACGTCCTGACTTTC. Translation gives CASSWVSGANVLTF.

This clonotype was found many times. This sequence joins TRBV7-2 and TRBJ2-5; 9 bases align to TRBD1. CDR3 length: 14 amino acids. Germline loops: CDR1 SGHTA, CDR2 FQGNSA. V lost 3 bases and J lost 5; bases outside the gene matches: 4. CDR3 nucleotide sequence: TGTGCCAGCAGCTTGGGACAGGGAGTGGAGACCCAGTACTTC. As protein: CASSLGQGVETQYF. The full variable domain, rest sourced from reference TRBV7-2 and TRBJ2-5, is GAGVSQSPSNKVTEKGKDVELRCDPISGHTALYWYRQSLGQGLEFLIYFQGNSAPDKSGLPSDRFSAERTGGSVSTLTIQRTQQEDSAVYLCASSLGQGVETQYFGPGTRLLVL.

This clonotype came up a few times. The gene calls are TRBV24-1 and TRBJ2-7; TRBD1 matches at 9 bases. Germline V gene lookup returns CDR1 KGHDR and CDR2 SFDVKD. CDR3 length equals 17 residues. The trim removed 2 bases at V and 5 bases at J, leaving 12 bases unmatched. CDR3 nucleotide sequence: TGTGCCACCAGTGATTCAGGGGCGGTACAGGGGGCCCACGAGCAGTACTTC. Its translation is CATSDSGAVQGAHEQYF.

This clonotype was seen more than once but under ten times. CDR3 bases: TGTGCCAGCAGTATTAGCGGGGGGTCGGAGACCCAGTACTTC. As protein: CASSISGGSETQYF. The chain uses TRBV28 and TRBJ2-5; 10 positions agree with TRBD2. The CDR3 extends over 14 amino acids. Per the germline V gene, CDR1 is MDHEN and CDR2 is SYDVKM. The V segment lost 5 bases and the J segment 5 bases; nucleotides outside the gene matches: 5.

This clonotype was picked up a small number of times. J is TRBJ1-2 and V is TRBV29-1; D remains ambiguous. V was pared by 3 bases and J by 6 bases, with 5 bases between. In germline, CDR1 is SQVTM, CDR2 ANQGSEA. The CDR3 is 10 residues long. The CDR3, as DNA: TGCAGCGTTGAGGGAAATGGCTACACCTTC. Its translation: CSVEGNGYTF.

This clonotype was found a few times. The rearrangement uses TRBV28 and TRBJ1-1; 10 positions agree with TRBD1. The CDR3 runs to 15 residues. From germline, CDR1 is MDHEN and CDR2 SYDVKM. Trimming took 5 bases from V and 1 from J; bases not matched to a gene: 4. The CDR3 here is CASSGTGEGNTEAFF. The DNA for the CDR3 is TGTGCCAGCAGTGGGACAGGGGAGGGGAACACTGAAGCTTTCTTT.

This clonotype was counted at least ten times. V is TRBV28 and J is TRBJ2-2; 8 bases are shared with TRBD1. Germline-derived CDR1 and CDR2 are MDHEN and SYDVKM. Unmatched junction bases numbered 16, after V lost 5 bases and J lost 5 bases. The CDR3 runs to 18 residues. CDR3 in amino acids: CASSRTRTGLSRTGELFF. CDR3 coding DNA: TGTGCCAGCAGTCGAACCCGGACAGGGCTTTCGAGGACCGGGGAGCTGTTTTTT.

In its sample, this clonotype was seen many times. The chain joins TRBV28 to TRBJ1-1, with D perhaps TRBD1 (5 bases). Deletions cut 5 bases from V and 8 bases from J, with 12 bases between. The CDR3 runs 12 residues. Looked up from germline, CDR1 is MDHEN and CDR2 is SYDVKM. The CDR3 bases are TGTGCCAGCAGTCTCAGGGCCTTCGAAGCTTTCTTT. Translation gives CASSLRAFEAFF. The variable domain in full, completed from reference TRBV28 and TRBJ1-1, reads DVKVTQSSRYLVKRTGEKVFLECVQDMDHENMFWYRQDPGLGLRLIYFSYDVKMKEKGDIPEGYSVSREKKERFSLILESASTNQTSMYLCASSLRAFEAFFGQGTRLTVV.

This clonotype has only a few counts. This chain uses TRBV3-1 with TRBJ2-1, with 7 nucleotides matching TRBD1. The CDR3 consists of 14 residues. Germline lookup yields CDR1 LGHDT and CDR2 YNNKEL (reference sequence). The junction had 5 bases not matched to a gene; V was cut back by 4 bases and J by 5 bases. The DNA for the CDR3 is TGTGCCAGCAGCCTTAGGACAGGTAACAATGAGCAGTTCTTC. Translation: CASSLRTGNNEQFF.

This clonotype has ten or more counts. The chain recombines TRBV29-1 with TRBJ2-1, with TRBD2 identical over 7 bases. Germline trimming cut 5 bases from V and 3 bases from J; bases unmatched to any gene: 1. Germline V gene data show CDR1 as SQVTM and CDR2 as ANQGSEA. This CDR3 contains 12 residues. The CDR3 loop is CSVTSDYNEQFF. CDR3 bases: TGCAGCGTTACTAGCGACTACAATGAGCAGTTCTTC.

This chain uses TRBV29-1 with TRBJ1-2; 7 nucleotides agree with TRBD1. Germline trimming cut 3 bases from V and 6 bases from J; bases unmatched to any gene: 7. From germline, CDR1 is SQVTM and CDR2 ANQGSEA. The CDR3 spans 13 residues. This CDR3 reads CSVEGQKTNGYTF. CDR3 DNA sequence: TGCAGCGTTGAGGGACAGAAAACAAATGGCTACACCTTC.

This clonotype showed up many times. This rearrangement joins TRBV28 to TRBJ1-4; 8 bases map to TRBD1. Germline loops: CDR1 MDHEN, CDR2 SYDVKM. V lost 5 bases and J lost 4; bases outside the gene matches: 6. This CDR3 spans 15 amino acids. In nucleotides, the CDR3 is TGTGCCAGCAGTCCCCACAGGGGGGTTAATGAAAAACTGTTTTTT. It translates to CASSPHRGVNEKLFF. Based on the CDR3 plus reference TRBV28 and TRBJ1-4, the full variable domain is DVKVTQSSRYLVKRTGEKVFLECVQDMDHENMFWYRQDPGLGLRLIYFSYDVKMKEKGDIPEGYSVSREKKERFSLILESASTNQTSMYLCASSPHRGVNEKLFFGSGTQLSVL.

This clonotype was counted ten times or more. The J gene is TRBJ2-2, the V gene TRBV11-2; a weak D match, TRBD2 (5 bases). This CDR3 contains 15 residues. With 2 bases removed from V and 0 bases from J, the gap between germline ends came to 7 bases. Germline V gene lookup returns CDR1 SGHAT and CDR2 FQNNGV. The CDR3 is CASSLSLANTGELFF. DNA of the CDR3: TGTGCCAGCAGCTTATCACTAGCGAACACCGGGGAGCTGTTTTTT.

This clonotype was counted at least ten times. The CDR3: CASCQGPYEQYF. The CDR3 DNA reads TGTGCCAGCTGCCAGGGACCCTACGAGCAGTACTTC. The V gene is TRBV28, the J gene TRBJ2-7; D tentatively reads TRBD1 or TRBD2 (5 bases each). The germline V and J ends were trimmed by 8 bases and 2 bases, with 10 bases remaining between them. The CDR3 loop spans 12 amino acids. CDR1 is MDHEN, CDR2 SYDVKM, per germline.

In this sample, this clonotype turned up many times. V usage is TRBV6-5 and J usage is TRBJ1-5; 9 bases fit TRBD1. Per germline, CDR1 MNHEY and CDR2 SVGAGI. CDR3 length: 13 amino acids. After removal of 6 bases from V and 11 bases from J, the junction contained 8 bases not matched to a gene. In nucleotides, the CDR3 is TGTGCCAGCAGCGGGACAGGGATCGGGGCCCAGCATTTT. Translation: CASSGTGIGAQHF.

The rearrangement links TRBV6-2 or TRBV6-3 to TRBJ2-1, with TRBD2 identical over 8 bases. V lost 6 bases, J lost 8 bases, and 18 bases stayed unmatched. Germline CDR1 and CDR2: MNHEY and SVGEGT. This CDR3 spans 17 amino acids. The CDR3 spells CASRDPRGGLGADEQFF. CDR3 nucleotides: TGTGCCAGCAGAGACCCCCGGGGGGGCTTGGGGGCCGATGAGCAGTTCTTC.

This clonotype has ten or more counts. The chain links TRBV7-8 to TRBJ2-5; no reliable D call. V shed 2 bases and J shed 3 bases, with 19 bases lying between them. Germline values: CDR1 SGHVS, CDR2 FQNEAQ. The CDR3 runs to 17 residues. The CDR3 DNA sequence: TGTGCCAGCAGCTTAAGTTCCGGCCGCGTTTATGAAGAGACCCAGTACTTC. It specifies CASSLSSGRVYEETQYF.

This clonotype has only a few counts. The V call is TRBV5-1, the J call TRBJ2-3; 11 bases match TRBD2. Trimming took 4 bases from V and 4 from J; bases not matched to a gene: 8. Germline V CDR1 and CDR2: SGHRS, YFSETQ. This CDR3 spans 16 amino acids. This CDR3 reads CASSAEIAGGSDTQYF. DNA of the CDR3: TGCGCCAGCAGCGCCGAAATAGCGGGGGGGTCAGATACGCAGTATTTT.